These T cell receptor beta chains were read from a single sample in a study of blood T cell repertoires in COVID-19. This table comes from immunoSEQ multiplex PCR, and its TCRdb copy is limited to in-frame clones, with some not included. The repertoire includes about 240,000 clones, roughly 86% of them detected once, and roughly 3% sits in the top ten. What was sequenced was peripheral blood. The origin of the receptors is a woman in her twenties or thirties who had recovered from COVID-19. Both conserved end residues are part of each CDR3. Each record gives: V gene, CDR3 protein.

v_gene: TRBV19; CDR3aa: CASRDRGRAFADTQYF
v_gene: TRBV24-1; CDR3aa: CATRGDRDLGYGYTF
v_gene: TRBV7-8; CDR3aa: CASSGTGPGNTIYF
v_gene: TRBV5-4; CDR3aa: CASSLAGLLGGELFF
v_gene: TRBV20-1; CDR3aa: CSAPGGLEAFF
v_gene: TRBV15; CDR3aa: CATAAGGNSGNTIYF
v_gene: TRBV5-1; CDR3aa: CASSSGQPNEKLFF
v_gene: TRBV4-3; CDR3aa: CASSQILRETQYF
v_gene: TRBV29-1; CDR3aa: CSVEDLERGPSYNEQFF
v_gene: TRBV6-2/TRBV6-3; CDR3aa: CASSPDSYGYTF
v_gene: TRBV14; CDR3aa: CASSQDSGLYEQYF
v_gene: TRBV19; CDR3aa: CASIAHYGYTF
v_gene: TRBV5-4; CDR3aa: CASSRGLAGSTDTQYF
v_gene: TRBV7-6; CDR3aa: CASSQIGASYNEQFF
v_gene: TRBV24-1; CDR3aa: CATVPRPPGQGTYEQYF
v_gene: TRBV7-6; CDR3aa: CASSPAGTANYGYTF
v_gene: TRBV5-1; CDR3aa: CASSFNPGNTEAFF
v_gene: TRBV9; CDR3aa: CASSVEGTGTNEKLFF
v_gene: TRBV5-1; CDR3aa: CASSYRGQGYGYTF
v_gene: TRBV27; CDR3aa: CASSSEWNRDTSYEQYF
v_gene: TRBV6-6; CDR3aa: CASSYPPPARDEQYF
v_gene: TRBV7-6; CDR3aa: CASSGQVSYNEQFF
v_gene: TRBV7-8; CDR3aa: CASSLAGGQPEQFF
v_gene: TRBV5-1; CDR3aa: CASSPYSYTF
v_gene: TRBV6-5; CDR3aa: CASSGTVVGQPQHF
v_gene: TRBV10-1; CDR3aa: CASSGSRDRPTYEQYF
v_gene: TRBV18; CDR3aa: CASSPRGRAGVSTEAFF
v_gene: TRBV5-1; CDR3aa: CASSPRTATNSPLHF
v_gene: TRBV10-3; CDR3aa: CAISESRADTQYF
v_gene: TRBV6-5; CDR3aa: CASSCTGADTQYF
v_gene: TRBV2; CDR3aa: CASSEGQGNYGYTF
v_gene: TRBV30; CDR3aa: CAWSEGLAAETQYF
v_gene: TRBV27; CDR3aa: CASSRRVGYGYTF
v_gene: TRBV7-3; CDR3aa: CASSLGLDQETQYF
v_gene: TRBV6-2/TRBV6-3; CDR3aa: CASSYFVGGNNEQFF
v_gene: TRBV20-1; CDR3aa: CSASWSSRQGNEQFF
v_gene: TRBV7-2; CDR3aa: CASSPRTLAENTGELFF
v_gene: TRBV7-9; CDR3aa: CASREPAGGIADTQYF